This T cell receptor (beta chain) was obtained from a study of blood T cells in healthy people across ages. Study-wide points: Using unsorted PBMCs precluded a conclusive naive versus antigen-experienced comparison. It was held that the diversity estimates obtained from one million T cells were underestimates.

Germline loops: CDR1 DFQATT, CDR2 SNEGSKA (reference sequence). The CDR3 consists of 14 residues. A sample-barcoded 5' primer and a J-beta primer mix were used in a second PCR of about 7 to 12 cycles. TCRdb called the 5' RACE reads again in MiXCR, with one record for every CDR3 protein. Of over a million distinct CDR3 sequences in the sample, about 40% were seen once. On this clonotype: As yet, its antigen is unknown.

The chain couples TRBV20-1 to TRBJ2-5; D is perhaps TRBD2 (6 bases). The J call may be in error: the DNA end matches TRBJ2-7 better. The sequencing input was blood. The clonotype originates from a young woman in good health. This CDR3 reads CSARDGQGGSEQYF. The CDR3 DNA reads TGCAGTGCTAGAGATGGGCAGGGAGGCAGCGAGCAGTACTTC.